The sequence of this T cell receptor beta chain was determined in a study of blood T cell repertoires in COVID-19. Per the original methods: Counts of nucleated cells, estimated from reference gene primer amplification, were obtained. Measured with immunoSEQ multiplex PCR; TCRdb has only the in-frame clones, and not every one. The V and J calls and clone size were taken over from that table, and D and trimming were inferred from the DNA. This table has fewer than 300,000 clones, approximately 85% appearing once. The receptor comes from a man aged 18 to 30 with active or convalescent COVID-19. The sequenced sample consisted of peripheral blood.

The CDR3 is CASSGGTSGPWSNEQFF. CDR3 DNA: TGTGCCAGCAGCGGAGGGACTAGCGGGCCGTGGTCCAATGAGCAGTTCTTC. The chain combines TRBV7-3 with TRBJ2-1; 12 nucleotides match TRBD2. The CDR3 sequence is 17 residues long. Germline V CDR1 and CDR2: SGHTA, FQGTGA. The junction had 11 bases not matched to a gene; V was cut back by 5 bases and J by 6 bases.